This T cell receptor (beta chain) was identified in a study of chemoradiotherapy in HPV16-positive cancers. Study at large: Candidate HPV-specific T-cell clones and common TCR motifs came from functional assays in two HPV16-positive patients.

Sequencing was performed with immunoSEQ multiplex PCR; in TCRdb, only in-frame clones are kept and a portion is missing. The sample includes roughly 5,000 clones, less than 80% of them seen just once. Sample acquisition took place from a patient who underwent chemoradiotherapy. The receptor's source is a human donor with HPV-associated anogenital cancer.

CDR3 in DNA: TGTGCCAGCAGCTTGGGGCCCCCAGTGAACACTGAAGCTTTCTTT. As protein: CASSLGPPVNTEAFF. This chain links TRBV5-4 with TRBJ1-1; no definite D call. The germline V gene has CDR1 SGHNT and CDR2 YYREEE (reference sequence). This CDR3 is 15 amino acids long. With 0 bases removed from V and 0 bases from J, the gap between germline ends came to 9 bases.